These T cell receptor beta chains were read from a single sample in a study of control samples from healthy donors and cancer patients. The repertoire was sequenced with immunoSEQ multiplex PCR; TCRdb's copy has only in-frame clones and lacks some. The data show 60,000 to 75,000 clones, 65% to 90% seen once. The specimen sequenced was blood. Receptors originate from a man aged 40-49 years in good health. Both conserved end residues are part of each CDR3. A D gene is named only where the DNA matches it firmly. Rows may omit the clone size; those that give it use once, few, many or a size class.

NA | NA | TRBJ1-2 | TRBV5-6 | TGTGCCAGCGAGTCAGCTACCTATGGCTACACCTTC | CASESATYGYTF
few | TRBD1 | TRBJ2-2 | TRBV24-1 | TGTGCCACCAGTGACCCGGGACAGATTGGTAGGGGGGAGCTGTTTTTT | CATSDPGQIGRGELFF
NA | TRBD1 | TRBJ2-6 | TRBV19 | TGTGCCAGTAGTATCCACAGGGGGCCCTCTGGGGCCAACGTCCTGACTTTC | CASSIHRGPSGANVLTF
NA | TRBD1 | TRBJ2-7 | TRBV19 | TGTGCCAGTAGTGCCCAGGGACAGGGGTTCTACGAGCAGTACTTC | CASSAQGQGFYEQYF
NA | NA | TRBJ1-4 | TRBV19 | TGTGCCAGTAGTATGGGAGCAACTAATGAAAAACTGTTTTTT | CASSMGATNEKLFF
NA | TRBD1 | TRBJ1-2 | TRBV19 | TGTGCCAGTAGTCCGGGGGGACAGATAAACTATGGCTACACCTTC | CASSPGGQINYGYTF
NA | TRBD1 | TRBJ1-1 | TRBV11-3 | TGTGCCAGCAGCCCTCCGGGACAGGGGCAGCCGAACACTGAAGCTTTCTTT | CASSPPGQGQPNTEAFF
NA | TRBD1 | TRBJ1-4 | TRBV27 | TGTGCCAGCAGTCGGACAGGGGGCCGTGAAAAACTGTTTTTT | CASSRTGGREKLFF
NA | TRBD2 | TRBJ2-1 | TRBV7-3 | TGTGCCAGCAGCCAACGTGGACTAGCGGGATCTGAGCAGTTCTTC | CASSQRGLAGSEQFF
NA | TRBD1 | TRBJ1-5 | TRBV27 | TGTGCCAGCAGTCCTGACGGACAGGCGAATCAGCCCCAGCATTTT | CASSPDGQANQPQHF
few | NA | TRBJ1-2 | TRBV7-9 | TGTGCCAGCAGCTTAGCTCCTCGTTCGGGGATCCTTAACTATGGCTACACCTTC | CASSLAPRSGILNYGYTF
few | NA | TRBJ2-7 | TRBV7-2 | TGTGCCAGCAGTGACTCCCGAGGCGGAGAGCAGTACTTC | CASSDSRGGEQYF
NA | NA | TRBJ2-7 | TRBV11-2 | TGTGCCAGCAGCTTAGTGTGGGACTTAGCCTCCTACGAGCAGTACTTC | CASSLVWDLASYEQYF
NA | NA | TRBJ1-4 | TRBV5-1 | TGCGCCAGCAGCGTGACGGGGTCGGCAACTAATGAAAAACTGTTTTTT | CASSVTGSATNEKLFF
few | NA | TRBJ1-1 | TRBV7-9 | TGTGCCAGCAGCCCGTCTGGGGTGTTGGACACTGAAGCTTTCTTT | CASSPSGVLDTEAFF
NA | NA | TRBJ2-1 | TRBV12-3/TRBV12-4 | TGTGCCAGCAGATCCGGGACAACAATACAGTTCTTC | CASRSGTTIQFF
NA | NA | TRBJ2-3 | TRBV9 | TGTGCCAGCAGCCCGGGGCCCTCCACAGATACGCAGTATTTT | CASSPGPSTDTQYF
NA | NA | TRBJ2-1 | TRBV30 | TGTGCCTGGAGGGGGGAGTCTTACAATGAGCAGTTCTTC | CAWRGESYNEQFF
few | TRBD1 | TRBJ2-3 | TRBV9 | TGTGCCAGCAGCGAGAACAGGGGGCGGTGGTCTAGCACAGATACGCAGTATTTT | CASSENRGRWSSTDTQYF
few | NA | TRBJ2-7 | TRBV19 | TGTGCCAGTAGAGAAAGCAGGGACGTGAGCGAGCAGTACTTC | CASRESRDVSEQYF
NA | NA | TRBJ2-1 | TRBV12-5 | TGTGCTAGTGGTTCCTCCGGGACCCACAATGAGCAGTTCTTC | CASGSSGTHNEQFF
NA | NA | TRBJ2-3 | TRBV6-5 | TGTGCCAGCAGCTATGGGGGGGCAAGCACAGATACGCAGTATTTT | CASSYGGASTDTQYF
NA | NA | TRBJ1-2 | TRBV9 | TGTGCCAGCAGCGTAGCTGTTCCTGGAGATGGCTACACCTTC | CASSVAVPGDGYTF
NA | NA | TRBJ2-3 | TRBV24-1 | TGTGCCACCAGTGACGGCACAGATACGCAGTATTTT | CATSDGTDTQYF
NA | NA | TRBJ1-1 | TRBV30 | TGTGCCTGGGGGGAGTTTGAAGCTTTCTTT | CAWGEFEAFF
NA | NA | TRBJ2-3 | TRBV28 | TGTGCCAGCAGTTTCTCCAGGGGCGGCACAGATACGCAGTATTTT | CASSFSRGGTDTQYF
NA | NA | TRBJ2-1 | TRBV7-3 | TGTGCCAGCAGCTTATGGTCGACTAGGGTTAAGACTGAGCAGTTCTTC | CASSLWSTRVKTEQFF
NA | TRBD1 | TRBJ1-1 | TRBV20-1 | TGCAGTCGACAGGGTAACACTGAAGCTTTCTTT | CSRQGNTEAFF
NA | NA | TRBJ1-5 | TRBV19 | TGTGCCAGCCGCAGAACCGGGACCAATCAGCCCCAGCATTTT | CASRRTGTNQPQHF
NA | TRBD2 | TRBJ2-1 | TRBV7-9 | TGTGCCAGCAGCGATGATCGGGGACTAGCAAAGATCAATGAGCAGTTCTTC | CASSDDRGLAKINEQFF
NA | NA | TRBJ1-1 | TRBV13 | TGTGCCAGCAGCTTCGGTGGTTTGGGGGAGTCAACCATGAACACTGAAGCTTTCTTT | CASSFGGLGESTMNTEAFF
NA | TRBD1 | TRBJ1-5 | TRBV28 | TGTGCCAGCAGCACAGGGACAGGGCTCCAGCCCCAGCATTTT | CASSTGTGLQPQHF
NA | NA | TRBJ2-1 | TRBV29-1 | TGCAGCGCGGCCCCTTCCGGGGGCAGGGAGCAGTTCTTC | CSAAPSGGREQFF
NA | NA | TRBJ2-5 | TRBV7-3 | TGTGCCAGCAGCCCCTCCCTTGAGGGGGGGCGGGAGACCCAGTACTTC | CASSPSLEGGRETQYF
few | NA | TRBJ1-5 | TRBV2 | TGTGCCAGCAGCGGGCGGATGGCAGACAATCAGCCCCAGCATTTT | CASSGRMADNQPQHF
NA | NA | TRBJ2-1 | TRBV11-1 | TGTGCCAGCAGCTTAGCCTTTGGACAGATGTACAATGAGCAGTTCTTC | CASSLAFGQMYNEQFF
NA | NA | TRBJ1-1 | TRBV6-6 | TGTGCCAGCAGTCGACAAACCCCCAGGGGCACGGTGAACACTGAAGCTTTCTTT | CASSRQTPRGTVNTEAFF
NA | TRBD2 | TRBJ2-3 | TRBV3-1/TRBV3-2 | TGTGCCAGGAGATTTTTCGGGACTAGCCGAGATACGCAGTATTTT | CARRFFGTSRDTQYF
NA | NA | TRBJ2-7 | TRBV7-6 | TGTGCCAGCAGCCCCCCAACGACATCGAATTACTTC | CASSPPTTSNYF
NA | NA | TRBJ1-4 | TRBV7-9 | TGTGCCAGCAGCACCCGAAGTCGTGAAAAACTGTTTTTT | CASSTRSREKLFF
once | NA | TRBJ1-2 | TRBV11-3 | TGTGCCAGCAGCGGATACAGGGAACCCTATGGCTACACCTTC | CASSGYREPYGYTF
NA | TRBD1 | TRBJ2-3 | TRBV5-4 | TGTGCCAGCAGCAGACAGGGTGAGGATACGCAGTATTTT | CASSRQGEDTQYF